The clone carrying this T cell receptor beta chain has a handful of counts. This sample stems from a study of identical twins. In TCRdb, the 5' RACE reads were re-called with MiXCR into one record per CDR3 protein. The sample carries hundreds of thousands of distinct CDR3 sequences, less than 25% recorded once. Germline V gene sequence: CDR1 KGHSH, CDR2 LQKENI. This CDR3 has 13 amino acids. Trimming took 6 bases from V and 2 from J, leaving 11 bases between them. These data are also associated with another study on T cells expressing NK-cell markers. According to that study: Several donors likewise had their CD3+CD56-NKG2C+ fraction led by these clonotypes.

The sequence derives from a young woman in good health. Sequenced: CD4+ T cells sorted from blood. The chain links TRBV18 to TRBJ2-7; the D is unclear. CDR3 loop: CASSPSVTYEQYF. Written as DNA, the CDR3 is TGTGCCAGCTCTCCCTCCGTAACCTACGAGCAGTACTTC.